This T cell receptor beta chain was sequenced in a study of a mutant IDH1 vaccine in newly diagnosed glioma. TCRdb keeps only in-frame clones here, not all; method: immunoSEQ multiplex PCR. The data show 60,000 to 85,000 clones, approximately 85% seen once. Germline-derived CDR1 and CDR2 are SNHLY and FYNNEI. The CDR3 sequence is 12 residues long. J gave up 8 bases and V 6 bases, and 5 bases lay outside the gene matches. The time point was: week 23, last vaccination. Each dose of the vaccine consisted of 300 ug of mutant IDH1 20-mer peptide, with topical imiquimod. Remarks on this clone: What it binds is unknown.

The sequencing here drew on PBMCs, taken from a glioma patient whose treatment included an IDH1 peptide vaccine. This TCR was sampled from a woman between 50 and 59 years old with glioma. The chain has TRBV2 and TRBJ1-2; TRBD1 matches at 8 bases. CDR3 protein: CASRDRVVGYTF. In DNA form, the CDR3 reads TGTGCCAGCAGGGACAGGGTGGTGGGCTACACCTTC.